Listed here are 22 T cell receptor beta chains from one sample, sequenced in a study of chemoradiotherapy in HPV16-positive cancers. Produced via immunoSEQ multiplex PCR; TCRdb's table is partial and in-frame only. The data show about 35,000 clones, around three quarters seen once. Source: blood, taken from a patient who underwent chemoradiotherapy. The source of these receptors is a human donor with HPV-associated anogenital cancer.

V and J are TRBV7-9 and TRBJ2-7; D is uncertain. This CDR3 has 14 residues. Per germline, CDR1 SEHNR and CDR2 FQNEAQ (reference sequence). The V and J ends lost 5 bases and 1 base respectively, with 12 bases between them. The CDR3 sequence is CASSRLSWSYEQYF. The CDR3 DNA reads TGTGCCAGCAGCCGCCTTAGTTGGTCCTACGAGCAGTACTTC.

The chain joins TRBV6-5 to TRBJ2-2; D is uncertain. CDR3 length equals 16 residues. Germline CDR1 MNHEY, CDR2 SVGAGI. Trimming cost V 4 bases and J 4 bases, with 16 bases left between them. This CDR3 reads CASSSPRLEGTGELFF. CDR3 nucleotide sequence: TGTGCCAGCAGTTCCCCTCGTTTAGAAGGCACCGGGGAGCTGTTTTTT.

The chain recombines TRBV7-8 with TRBJ1-1; D perhaps matches TRBD1 (6 bases). The ends were cut back, 3 bases at V and 7 bases at J, with 15 bases in the middle. The CDR3 runs 14 residues. CDR1 SGHVS and CDR2 FQNEAQ come from the germline V gene. This chain's CDR3 is CASSFQGLDIEAFF. CDR3 coding DNA: TGTGCCAGCAGCTTTCAGGGGTTGGATATTGAAGCTTTCTTT.

CDR3 bases: TGTGCCAGCTCACCACCGGCCAGGGGAAACACCATATATTTT. This codes for CASSPPARGNTIYF. The chain couples TRBV18 to TRBJ1-3; D is undetermined. Germline CDR1 is KGHSH and CDR2 is LQKENI. Trimming left V 0 bases short and J 4 bases short, with 7 bases between. This CDR3 has 14 amino acids.

CDR3 sequence (DNA): TGTGCCAGCAGCGTAGGGGGGCCCCGGGGAGAGACCCAGTACTTC. Translated: CASSVGGPRGETQYF. The rearrangement links TRBV9 to TRBJ2-5, with D perhaps matching TRBD1 (6 bases). The CDR3 runs to 15 residues. V shed 0 bases and J shed 4 bases, with 13 bases lying between them. Germline CDR1 reads SGDLS; CDR2 reads YYNGEE.

The chain employs TRBV6-5 and TRBJ2-3; D is unclear. This CDR3 region has 15 residues. Germline loops: CDR1 MNHEY, CDR2 SVGAGI. The V and J ends lost 2 bases and 5 bases respectively, with 14 bases between them. The DNA for the CDR3 is TGTGCCAGCAGTTACCGAGGTACAGTCCAAGATACGCAGTATTTT. This translates into CASSYRGTVQDTQYF.

The chain combines TRBV10-1 with TRBJ1-6; D is unresolved. CDR1 and CDR2 from the germline V gene are WNHNN and SYGVQD (reference sequence). V was shortened by 3 bases and J by 7 bases, with 4 bases between the two germline ends. This CDR3 is built from 12 residues. CDR3 nucleotides: TGCGCCAGCAGTGATGGGAATTCACCCCTCCACTTT. This sequence encodes CASSDGNSPLHF.

This chain joins TRBV9 and TRBJ2-1, with D maybe TRBD2 (6 bases). The germline gives CDR1 SGDLS, CDR2 YYNGEE. V lost 0 bases and J 4 bases, leaving 11 bases between the germline ends. The CDR3 is 15 residues long. The CDR3 DNA follows: TGTGCCAGCAGCGTAGCGGGGGTAAATTACAATGAGCAGTTCTTC. Its translation: CASSVAGVNYNEQFF.

The rearrangement joins TRBV5-1 to TRBJ2-1, with TRBD1 matching over 12 bases. The germline V gene has CDR1 SGHRS and CDR2 YFSETQ. The CDR3 is 16 residues long. With V trimmed by 1 base and J by 9 bases, 8 bases remained unmatched. The CDR3 loop is CASSLSGTGGIVEQFF. The CDR3 region has the DNA TGCGCCAGCAGCTTGTCCGGGACAGGGGGCATTGTTGAGCAGTTCTTC.

The rearrangement links TRBV25-1 to TRBJ2-7, with unresolved D. This CDR3 comprises 11 residues. From germline, CDR1 is MGHDK and CDR2 SYGVNS. The V gene lost 7 bases and the J gene lost 6 bases, with 10 bases spanning the gap. The CDR3 sequence: CASKILGEQYF. CDR3 nucleotide sequence: TGTGCCAGCAAAATCCTTGGCGAGCAGTACTTC.

V gene TRBV10-3 combines with J gene TRBJ2-6, with 10 bases aligning to TRBD1. The CDR3 totals 17 residues. V lost 6 bases, J lost 0 bases, and 5 bases stayed unmatched. CDR1 and CDR2 (germline): ENHRY, SYGVKD. DNA of the CDR3: TGTGCCATCAGGCGGGACAGGGGAGACTCTGGGGCCAACGTCCTGACTTTC. It codes for CAIRRDRGDSGANVLTF.

The chain is built from TRBV9 and TRBJ2-3; the D gene is possibly TRBD1 (7 bases). V was shortened by 1 base and J by 4 bases, with 13 bases between the two germline ends. The CDR3 consists of 15 residues. The germline gives CDR1 SGDLS, CDR2 YYNGEE. CDR3 sequence: CASSVTAGGPDTQYF. The CDR3 coding sequence is TGTGCCAGCAGCGTAACTGCAGGGGGGCCAGATACGCAGTATTTT.

The chain has TRBV28 and TRBJ1-1, with D perhaps TRBD1 (5 bases). There are 11 residues in the CDR3. The V and J ends lost 6 bases and 11 bases respectively, with 13 bases between them. Germline V CDR1 and CDR2: MDHEN, SYDVKM. The DNA for the CDR3 is TGTGCCAGCAGCCTTCTCGGGGGGGCTTTCTTT. Protein: CASSLLGGAFF.

This clone was seen just once. The V gene is TRBV6-5, the J gene TRBJ1-2; D is possibly TRBD1 (5 bases). This CDR3 is built from 11 residues. Trimming took off 10 bases at V and 5 bases at J, with 11 bases between the two ends. The germline gives CDR1 MNHEY, CDR2 SVGAGI. In DNA, the CDR3 is TGTGCCATCTCGGGGGGGTATGGCTACACCTTC. It translates to CAISGGYGYTF.

Comments on this clone: Given the absence of the conserved phenylalanine or tryptophan at the CDR3 end, a read error is likely. It is unclear where the CDR3 begins or ends on the DNA, so no DNA is shown, and the CDR3 is as TCRdb lists it. The chain combines TRBV4-1 with TRBJ2-3. From germline, CDR1 is MGHRA and CDR2 YSYEKL. The CDR3 numbers 16 amino acids, ends counted. CDR3 residues: CASSQGSGGDRDGVGL.

The genes are TRBV5-6 and TRBJ2-3, with a weak D call TRBD2 (6 bases). Trimming took off 1 base at V and 13 bases at J, with 10 bases between the two ends. CDR3 length: 11 residues. The germline V gene has CDR1 SGHDT and CDR2 YYEEEE. In nucleotides, the CDR3 is TGTGCCAGCAGCTTGCGCAGGGAGGAGTATTTT. It yields the protein CASSLRREEYF. The whole variable domain, remainder taken from reference TRBV5-6 and TRBJ2-3, is DAGVTQSPTHLIKTRGQQVTLRCSPKSGHDTVSWYQQALGQGPQFIFQYYEEEERQRGNFPDRFSGHQFPNYSSELNVNALLLGDSALYLCASSLRREEYFGPGTRLTVL.

This chain joins TRBV27 and TRBJ1-1; weak D call: TRBD1 (5 bases). CDR3 length: 16 residues. Between the trimmed V and J ends, which lost 0 bases and 1 base, there was a span of 12 bases. Germline CDR1 and CDR2: MNHEY and SMNVEV (reference sequence). The CDR3 DNA sequence: TGTGCCAGCAGTTTATCATCTGACAGAGGGAACACTGAAGCTTTCTTT. Translated, it gives CASSLSSDRGNTEAFF.

J is TRBJ2-5 and V is TRBV19; 7 nucleotides line up with TRBD1. Germline V gives CDR1 LNHDA, CDR2 SQIVND (reference sequence). The CDR3 is made up of 12 amino acids. The V segment lost 3 bases and the J segment 5 bases; nucleotides outside the gene matches: 0. CDR3 amino acids: CASSIRGETQYF. For the CDR3, the DNA is TGTGCCAGTAGTATCAGGGGGGAGACCCAGTACTTC.

The gene calls are TRBV5-1 and TRBJ2-1, with TRBD1 matching over 7 bases. The junction had 6 bases not matched to a gene; V was cut back by 0 bases and J by 3 bases. Per germline, CDR1 SGHRS and CDR2 YFSETQ. The CDR3 extends over 16 amino acids. CDR3 nucleotide sequence: TGCGCCAGCAGCTTGGTCGTGACAGGGAACTACAATGAGCAGTTCTTC. This translates into CASSLVVTGNYNEQFF.

V gene TRBV19 combines with J gene TRBJ2-7, with 7 bases aligning to TRBD2. The germline gives CDR1 LNHDA, CDR2 SQIVND (reference sequence). There are 16 residues in the CDR3. The V and J ends lost 4 bases and 4 bases, in that order; junction bases with no gene match: 13. The CDR3 nucleotides read TGTGCCAGTAGTACGGGCTTTTTGGGGGGGAGATACGAGCAGTACTTC. Translating gives CASSTGFLGGRYEQYF.

There are a few counts of this clone. The rearrangement links TRBV7-9 to TRBJ1-1; D is ambiguous. V was pared by 5 bases and J by 7 bases, with 11 bases between. Germline CDR1 is SEHNR and CDR2 is FQNEAQ (reference sequence). The CDR3 has 12 amino acids. CDR3 sequence: CASSLGPLEAFF. CDR3 nucleotides: TGTGCCAGCAGCCTCGGACCGCTTGAAGCTTTCTTT.

V and J are TRBV7-3 and TRBJ2-3; TRBD2 matches 10 bases. Germline assignment: CDR1 SGHTA and CDR2 FQGTGA. V was clipped by 5 bases and J by 1 base; unmatched bases: 0. This CDR3 has 14 amino acids. The CDR3 DNA is TGTGCCAGCAGCGGGACTAGCGGCACAGATACGCAGTATTTT. It encodes CASSGTSGTDTQYF.